The 2 T cell receptor beta chains below come from one sample, sequenced in a study of regulatory T cells in long-lasting Graves disease. The time point is: persistent/refractory GD, antithyroid drugs over 5 years with positive TRAb. RNA extracted from PBMCs served as the sequencing template. Arm-PCR of CDR3 regions with iRepertoire HTBI primers generated TCR beta libraries. MiXCR, applied by TCRdb to the multiplex PCR reads, yields one record per CDR3 protein. The table lists a few hundred thousand distinct CDR3 sequences, 23% of them singletons, with about 27% in the top ten. Specimen: peripheral blood mononuclear cells (PBMCs), collected when the disease was refractory, from a patient treated with antithyroid drugs. All receptors derive from a female donor with Graves disease.

This chain connects TRBV6-1 to TRBJ2-2, with 8 bases matching TRBD1. Germline-derived CDR1 and CDR2 are MNHNS and SASEGT. The V gene end was trimmed by 5 bases and the J gene end by 0 bases; junction bases not matched to a gene: 8. This CDR3 spans 17 amino acids. This CDR3 reads CASSTRTGPSNTGELFF. The CDR3 coding sequence is TGTGCCAGCAGTACCAGGACAGGGCCCTCGAACACCGGGGAGCTGTTTTTT.

This clonotype appeared many times. The chain couples TRBV20-1 to TRBJ1-6; TRBD1 matches 10 bases. After removal of 1 base from V and 8 bases from J, the junction contained 2 bases not matched to a gene. Germline V gene data show CDR1 as DFQATT and CDR2 as SNEGSKA (reference sequence). This CDR3 has 14 residues. The CDR3, as DNA: TGCAGTGCTAGAGTGGGGACAGGGGATTCACCCCTCCACTTT. Its protein is CSARVGTGDSPLHF.